These 18 T cell receptor beta chains originate from one sample sequenced in a study of OX40 agonist ivuxolimab in advanced cancers. Measured with immunoSEQ multiplex PCR; TCRdb has only the in-frame clones, and not every one. The profile shows about 96,000 clones, approximately 80% of them singletons. Sequenced here: CD4+ or CD8+ T cells sorted from blood, sampled in a trial of the OX40 agonist ivuxolimab. The source of these receptors is an adult with an advanced solid tumor such as melanoma, head and neck, liver or kidney cancer.

V usage is TRBV29-1 and J usage is TRBJ2-1, with TRBD2 identical over 9 bases. Trimming took 4 bases from V and 0 from J; bases not matched to a gene: 7. CDR1 is SQVTM, CDR2 ANQGSEA, per germline. This CDR3 has 16 residues. Here the CDR3 reads CSVATFSGSSYNEQFF. The CDR3 DNA sequence: TGCAGCGTTGCAACCTTTAGCGGGAGCTCCTACAATGAGCAGTTCTTC.

The table lists this clone with a count of one. The gene calls are TRBV6-5 and TRBJ1-1; 7 bases line up with TRBD1. Germline CDR1 is MNHEY and CDR2 is SVGAGI. The CDR3 totals 16 residues. V gave up 0 bases and J gave up 0 bases; unmatched junction bases: 4. CDR3 protein: CASSYSKTGLNTEAFF. The CDR3 DNA follows: TGTGCCAGCAGTTACTCGAAGACAGGGTTGAACACTGAAGCTTTCTTT.

The rearrangement uses TRBV27 and TRBJ2-1; 9 nucleotides agree with TRBD2. CDR3 length equals 19 residues. CDR1 and CDR2 (germline): MNHEY, SMNVEV (reference sequence). Losses at the gene ends were 0 bases for V and 6 bases for J; bases not matched to a gene: 15. CDR3 in DNA: TGTGCCAGCAGTTTATCGCGCACCCGCGGGAGGGCCTCGAGCAATGAGCAGTTCTTC. It encodes CASSLSRTRGRASSNEQFF.

The chain has TRBV29-1 and TRBJ2-1; TRBD2 agrees at 7 bases. The CDR3 loop spans 14 amino acids. Germline values: CDR1 SQVTM, CDR2 ANQGSEA. V trimming: 4 bases; J trimming: 3 bases; junction bases outside the gene matches: 6. CDR3 DNA sequence: TGCAGCGTTGGGGGGGGATCCAGCTACAATGAGCAGTTCTTC. Protein: CSVGGGSSYNEQFF.

The chain is built from TRBV18 and TRBJ1-1; TRBD1 is a possible D gene (5 bases). The CDR3 loop spans 13 amino acids. Looked up from germline, CDR1 is KGHSH and CDR2 is LQKENI. Trimming left V 4 bases short and J 4 bases short, with 10 bases between. The chain's CDR3 is CASSLGTGTEAFF. DNA for the CDR3: TGTGCCAGCTCACTCGGGACCGGCACTGAAGCTTTCTTT.

The V gene is TRBV27, the J gene TRBJ2-1; D unresolved. V dropped 2 bases and J dropped 8 bases, with 4 bases sitting between them. Germline V gene sequence: CDR1 MNHEY, CDR2 SMNVEV (reference sequence). CDR3 length: 11 residues. CDR3 in amino acids: CASSLGDEQFF. CDR3 DNA sequence: TGTGCCAGCAGTTTAGGGGATGAGCAGTTCTTC.

In DNA, the CDR3 is TGCGCCAGCAGCCTCCAAGGCCCAACTAATGAAAAACTGTTTTTT. Protein sequence: CASSLQGPTNEKLFF. V is TRBV4-1 and J is TRBJ1-4, with D uncertain. V lost 4 bases to trimming and J lost 0 bases, with 9 bases between them. Per the germline V gene, CDR1 is MGHRA and CDR2 is YSYEKL. The CDR3 covers 15 residues.

The genes are TRBV18 and TRBJ2-1, with D possibly TRBD1 on 5 matching bases. Trimming stripped 6 bases from V and 0 bases from J, with 12 bases between. CDR3 length: 15 amino acids. Per germline, CDR1 KGHSH and CDR2 LQKENI. The CDR3 sequence is CASSPGQSSYNEQFF. The CDR3 coding sequence is TGTGCCAGCTCCCCTGGACAAAGCTCCTACAATGAGCAGTTCTTC.

The genes are TRBV2 and TRBJ2-7, with 8 bases identical to TRBD1. Germline V CDR1 and CDR2: SNHLY, FYNNEI. V was clipped by 1 base and J by 2 bases; unmatched bases: 7. This CDR3 spans 16 amino acids. As DNA, the CDR3 is TGTGCCAGCAGTGAAGTGGCAGGGGGCGGGGCCTACGAGCAGTACTTC. This encodes CASSEVAGGGAYEQYF.

The J gene is TRBJ1-2, the V gene TRBV10-3; no definite D call. The ends were cut back, 3 bases at V and 4 bases at J, with 6 bases in the middle. The CDR3 length is 12 residues. Germline CDR1 and CDR2: ENHRY and SYGVKD. The CDR3 spells CAISERGYGYTF. The CDR3 DNA sequence: TGTGCCATCAGTGAAAGAGGCTATGGCTACACCTTC.

The chain employs TRBV6-6 and TRBJ1-1; TRBD1 might be the D (5 bases). This CDR3 is 15 amino acids long. The germline V gene encodes CDR1 MNHNY and CDR2 SVGAGI (reference sequence). V lost 10 bases and J 4 bases, leaving 22 bases between the germline ends. The CDR3 coding sequence is TGTGCCATTACAGGCGGCGAGCGGGGCCTCACTGAAGCTTTCTTT. This translates into CAITGGERGLTEAFF.

This chain joins TRBV6-5 and TRBJ2-7; D gene ambiguous. The CDR3 has 13 residues. The V end lost 5 bases, the J end lost 2 bases, and 10 bases lay between the germline ends. Germline-derived CDR1 and CDR2 are MNHEY and SVGAGI. The CDR3 protein is CASSVRATYEQYF. For the CDR3, the DNA is TGTGCCAGCAGTGTCCGGGCCACCTACGAGCAGTACTTC.

This clone came up a few times. J is TRBJ1-5 and V is TRBV19; the D gene is possibly TRBD1 (6 bases). Trimming stripped 6 bases from V and 0 bases from J, with 12 bases between. CDR3 size: 15 residues. Per the germline V gene, CDR1 is LNHDA and CDR2 is SQIVND (reference sequence). This CDR3 reads CASRDRSYSNQPQHF. CDR3 nucleotide sequence: TGTGCCAGTAGAGACAGGAGCTATAGCAATCAGCCCCAGCATTTT.

J is TRBJ1-2 and V is TRBV29-1; TRBD1 matches at 8 bases. The CDR3 is 13 residues long. Germline trimming cut 3 bases from V and 5 bases from J; bases unmatched to any gene: 5. Germline-derived CDR1 and CDR2 are SQVTM and ANQGSEA. The chain's CDR3 is CSVDSGTGYGYTF. The CDR3 DNA reads TGCAGCGTTGATTCGGGGACAGGATATGGCTACACCTTC.

The chain joins TRBV15 to TRBJ1-2, with 7 positions matching TRBD1. The CDR3 is 14 residues long. The trim removed 6 bases at V and 7 bases at J, leaving 11 bases unmatched. Germline CDR1 and CDR2: LNHNV and YYDKDF (reference sequence). CDR3 residues: CATSRQGSGSGYTF. The CDR3 DNA is TGTGCCACCAGTAGACAGGGTAGTGGTAGTGGCTACACCTTC.

This chain connects TRBV19 to TRBJ2-2; 16 bases agree with TRBD2. CDR1 and CDR2 from the germline V gene are LNHDA and SQIVND (reference sequence). The CDR3 runs 21 residues. Trimming cost V 4 bases and J 6 bases; bases outside gene matches: 17. CDR3 bases: TGTGCCAGTAGTACCCCCGGGACTAGCGGGAGGGCCGATCGTCCCGCCGGGGAGCTGTTTTTT. Its translation: CASSTPGTSGRADRPAGELFF. The variable domain in full, completed from reference TRBV19 and TRBJ2-2, reads DGGITQSPKYLFRKEGQNVTLSCEQNLNHDAMYWYRQDPGQGLRLIYYSQIVNDFQKGDIAEGYSVSREKKESFPLTVTSAQKNPTAFYLCASSTPGTSGRADRPAGELFFGEGSRLTVL.

The genes are TRBV18 and TRBJ1-3; D possibly corresponds to TRBD1 (5 bases). V lost 2 bases to trimming and J lost 0 bases, with 11 bases between them. Germline lookup yields CDR1 KGHSH and CDR2 LQKENI. The CDR3 totals 16 residues. In nucleotides, the CDR3 is TGTGCCAGCTCACCAGTGACAGTTTTCTCTGGAAACACCATATATTTT. It is translated as CASSPVTVFSGNTIYF.

The V gene is TRBV6-6, the J gene TRBJ2-7; D is possibly TRBD2 (7 bases). Trimming removed 6 bases at V and 5 bases at J, with 20 bases between. CDR1 is MNHNY, CDR2 SVGAGI, per germline (reference sequence). The CDR3 has 15 residues. The CDR3 region has the DNA TGTGCCAGCAGGTTTACGGGGGGCACAGGGAACGAGCAGTACTTC. It specifies CASRFTGGTGNEQYF.